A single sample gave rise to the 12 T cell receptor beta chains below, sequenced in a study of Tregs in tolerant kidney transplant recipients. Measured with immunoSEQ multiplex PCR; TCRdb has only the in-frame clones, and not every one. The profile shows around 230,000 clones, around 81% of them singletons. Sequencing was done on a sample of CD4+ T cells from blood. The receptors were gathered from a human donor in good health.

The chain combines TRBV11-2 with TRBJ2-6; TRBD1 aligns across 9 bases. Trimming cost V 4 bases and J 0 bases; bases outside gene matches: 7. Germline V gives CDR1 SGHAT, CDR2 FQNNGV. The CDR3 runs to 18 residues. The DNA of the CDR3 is TGTGCCAGCAGCTATGGACAGGGGCGAAGCTCTGGGGCCAACGTCCTGACTTTC. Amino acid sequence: CASSYGQGRSSGANVLTF.

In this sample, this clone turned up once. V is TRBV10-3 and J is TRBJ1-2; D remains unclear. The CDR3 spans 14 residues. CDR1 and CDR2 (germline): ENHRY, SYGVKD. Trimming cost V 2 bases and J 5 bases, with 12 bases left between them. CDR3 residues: CAISEGTIEYGYTF. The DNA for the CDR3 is TGTGCCATCAGTGAGGGCACGATTGAGTATGGCTACACCTTC.

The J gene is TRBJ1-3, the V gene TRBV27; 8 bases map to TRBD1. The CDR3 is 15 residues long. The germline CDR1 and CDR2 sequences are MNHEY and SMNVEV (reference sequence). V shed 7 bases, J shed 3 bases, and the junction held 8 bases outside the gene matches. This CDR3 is CASKGLGTGGNTIYF. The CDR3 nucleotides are TGTGCCAGCAAGGGGCTGGGGACAGGTGGAAACACCATATATTTT.

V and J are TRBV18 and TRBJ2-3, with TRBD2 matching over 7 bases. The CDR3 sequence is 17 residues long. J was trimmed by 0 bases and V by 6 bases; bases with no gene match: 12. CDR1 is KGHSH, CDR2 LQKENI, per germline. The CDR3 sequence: CASSLTGGDTSTDTQYF. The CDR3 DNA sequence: TGTGCCAGCTCCCTCACGGGGGGTGACACTAGCACAGATACGCAGTATTTT.

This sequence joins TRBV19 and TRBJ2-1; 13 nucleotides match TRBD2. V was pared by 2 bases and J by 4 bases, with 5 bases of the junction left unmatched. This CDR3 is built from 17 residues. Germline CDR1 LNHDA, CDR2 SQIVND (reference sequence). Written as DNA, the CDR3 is TGTGCCAGTAGTATATTTTGGACTAGCGGGGGATACAATGAGCAGTTCTTC. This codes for CASSIFWTSGGYNEQFF.

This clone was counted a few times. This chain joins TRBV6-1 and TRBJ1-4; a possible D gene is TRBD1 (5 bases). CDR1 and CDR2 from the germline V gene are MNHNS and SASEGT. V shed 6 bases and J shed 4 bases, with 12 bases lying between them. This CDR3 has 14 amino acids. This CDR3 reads CASRDSPLNEKLFF. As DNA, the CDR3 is TGTGCCAGCAGAGACAGTCCTCTTAATGAAAAACTGTTTTTT.

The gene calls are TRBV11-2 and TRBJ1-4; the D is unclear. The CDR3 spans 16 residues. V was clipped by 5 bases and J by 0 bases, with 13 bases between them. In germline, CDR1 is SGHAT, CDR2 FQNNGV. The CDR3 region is CASSRVGRATNEKLFF. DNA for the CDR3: TGTGCCAGCAGCCGGGTCGGGAGAGCAACTAATGAAAAACTGTTTTTT.

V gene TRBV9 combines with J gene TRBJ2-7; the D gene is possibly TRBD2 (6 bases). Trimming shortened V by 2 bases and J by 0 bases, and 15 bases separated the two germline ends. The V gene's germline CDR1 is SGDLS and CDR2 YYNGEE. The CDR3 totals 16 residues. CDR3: CASSVSPGLNSYEQYF. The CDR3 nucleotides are TGTGCCAGCAGCGTTAGCCCGGGACTGAACTCCTACGAGCAGTACTTC.

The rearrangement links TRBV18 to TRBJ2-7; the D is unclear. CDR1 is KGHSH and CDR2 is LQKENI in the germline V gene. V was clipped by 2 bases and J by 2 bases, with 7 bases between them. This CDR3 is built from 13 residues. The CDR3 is CASSPAQAYEQYF. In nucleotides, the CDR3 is TGTGCCAGCTCACCAGCCCAGGCCTACGAGCAGTACTTC.

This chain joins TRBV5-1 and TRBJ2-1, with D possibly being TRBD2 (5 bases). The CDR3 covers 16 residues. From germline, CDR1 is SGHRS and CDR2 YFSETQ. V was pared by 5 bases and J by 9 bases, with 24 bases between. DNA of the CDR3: TGCGCCAGCAGTATATTAATCCGGGAAACCTCCGGTGAGCAGTTCTTC. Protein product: CASSILIRETSGEQFF.

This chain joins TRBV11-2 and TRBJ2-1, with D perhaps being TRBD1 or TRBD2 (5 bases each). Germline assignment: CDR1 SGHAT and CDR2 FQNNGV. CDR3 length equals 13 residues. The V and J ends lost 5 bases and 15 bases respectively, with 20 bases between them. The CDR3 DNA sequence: TGTGCCAGCAGCGAACTCCGGGACCCAAGGCGGTTCTTC. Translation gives CASSELRDPRRFF.

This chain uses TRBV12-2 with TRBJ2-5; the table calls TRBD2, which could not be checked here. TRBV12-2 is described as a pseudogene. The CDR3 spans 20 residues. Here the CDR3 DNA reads TGTGCAAGTCGCTTAGCCGGACTAGCGGGGCACCGCCCCCCGGAAGAGACCCAGTACTTC. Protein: CASRLAGLAGHRPPEETQYF.